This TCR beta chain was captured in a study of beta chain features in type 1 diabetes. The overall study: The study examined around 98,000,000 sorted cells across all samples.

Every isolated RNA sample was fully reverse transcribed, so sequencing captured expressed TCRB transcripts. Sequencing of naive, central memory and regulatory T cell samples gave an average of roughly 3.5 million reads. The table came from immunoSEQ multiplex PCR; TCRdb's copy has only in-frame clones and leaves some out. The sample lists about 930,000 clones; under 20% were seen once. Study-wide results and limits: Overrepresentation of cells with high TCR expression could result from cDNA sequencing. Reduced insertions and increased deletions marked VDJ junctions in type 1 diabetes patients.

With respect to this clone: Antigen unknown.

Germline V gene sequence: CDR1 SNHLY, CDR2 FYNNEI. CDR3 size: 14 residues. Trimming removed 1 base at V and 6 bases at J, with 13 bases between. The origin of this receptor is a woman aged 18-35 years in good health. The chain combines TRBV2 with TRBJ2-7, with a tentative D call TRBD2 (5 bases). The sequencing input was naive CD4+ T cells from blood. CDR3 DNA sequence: TGTGCCAGCAGTGAAGTACTAGGTTCGGGCGAGCAGTACTTC. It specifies CASSEVLGSGEQYF. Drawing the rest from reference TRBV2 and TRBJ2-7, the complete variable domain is EPEVTQTPSHQVTQMGQEVILRCVPISNHLYFYWYRQILGQKVEFLVSFYNNEISEKSEIFDDQFSVERPDGSNFTLKIRSTKLEDSAMYFCASSEVLGSGEQYFGPGTRLTVT.